This T cell receptor beta chain is drawn from a study of cytomegalovirus exposure and HLA in healthy donors. Looking at the study overall: In an early release, HLA-typed donors contributed about 79 million unique TCR sequences.

With 60 Vbeta and 13 Jbeta primers, the PCR was carried out. Measured with immunoSEQ multiplex PCR; TCRdb has only the in-frame clones, and not every one. This sample carries about 90,000 clones, less than 80% of them seen once, and the ten largest clones take 20% to 25%. CDR3 length: 13 residues. The ends were cut back, 4 bases at V and 7 bases at J, with 8 bases in the middle. CDR1 and CDR2 (germline): WNHNN, SYGVQD (reference sequence). The sequencing sample was made of PBMCs. This chain uses TRBV10-1 with TRBJ1-6; no firm D call. The sequence came from a woman in her 50s in good health and CMV-seropositive. The CDR3 sequence: CASSAGENSPLHF. The CDR3 DNA is TGCGCCAGCAGTGCGGGAGAGAATTCACCCCTCCACTTT.